The clone carrying this T cell receptor beta chain has a handful of counts. CDR3 length equals 13 residues. Germline V gene sequence: CDR1 LNHDA, CDR2 SQIVND (reference sequence). The V end was cut by 7 bases, the J end by 3 bases, with 12 bases between. TCRdb re-analysed the RT-PCR reads in MiXCR, keeping a single row per CDR3 protein. The sample has approximately 410,000 distinct CDR3 sequences, 16% seen once; the top ten hold 6.5% to 7.5%. The sample belongs to a study of patients and donors after allogeneic stem cell transplantation. Source material: blood, either unsorted or a sorted T cell fraction (not recorded which). The origin of this receptor is a human donor who was either an allogeneic HSCT recipient or a stem cell or donor lymphocyte infusion donor (not recorded which). It is not recorded whose cells these are; they may come from a transplant donor. The V call is TRBV19, the J call TRBJ1-1, with unresolved D. The CDR3 sequence is CASIGLPYTEAFF. CDR3 in DNA: TGTGCCAGTATTGGGTTGCCGTACACTGAAGCTTTCTTT.